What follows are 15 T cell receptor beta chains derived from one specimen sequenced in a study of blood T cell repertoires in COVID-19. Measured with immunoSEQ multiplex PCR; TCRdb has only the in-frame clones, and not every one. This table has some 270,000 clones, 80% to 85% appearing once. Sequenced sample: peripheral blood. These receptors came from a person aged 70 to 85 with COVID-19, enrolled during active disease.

CDR3 nucleotides: TGTGCCAGCAGTTTTACAGGGCCAGAGAAGGGCTACACCTTC. This codes for CASSFTGPEKGYTF. V and J are TRBV28 and TRBJ1-2, with a weak D call TRBD1 (6 bases). The CDR3 covers 14 residues. The V and J ends lost 3 bases and 8 bases respectively, with 16 bases between them. CDR1 is MDHEN, CDR2 SYDVKM, per germline.

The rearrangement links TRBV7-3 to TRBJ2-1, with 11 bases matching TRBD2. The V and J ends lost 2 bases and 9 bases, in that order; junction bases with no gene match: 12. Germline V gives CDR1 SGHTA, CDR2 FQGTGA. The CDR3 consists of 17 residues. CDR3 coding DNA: TGTGCCAGCAGCTTAGTCTCGTTAGCGGGAGGGCCTAGTGAGCAGTTCTTC. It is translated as CASSLVSLAGGPSEQFF.

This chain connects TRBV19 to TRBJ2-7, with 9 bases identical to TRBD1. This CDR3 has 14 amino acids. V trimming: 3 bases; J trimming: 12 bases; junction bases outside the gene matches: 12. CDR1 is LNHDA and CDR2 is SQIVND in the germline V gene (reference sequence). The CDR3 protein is CASSISGQGGIRYF. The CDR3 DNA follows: TGTGCCAGTAGTATTTCGGGACAGGGTGGTATTCGGTACTTC.

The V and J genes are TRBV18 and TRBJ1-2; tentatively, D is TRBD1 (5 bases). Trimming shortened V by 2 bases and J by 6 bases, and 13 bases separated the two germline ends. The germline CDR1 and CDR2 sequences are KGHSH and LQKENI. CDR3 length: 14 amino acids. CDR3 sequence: CASSPSGGNDGYTF. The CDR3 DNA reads TGTGCCAGCTCACCATCGGGGGGGAATGATGGCTACACCTTC.

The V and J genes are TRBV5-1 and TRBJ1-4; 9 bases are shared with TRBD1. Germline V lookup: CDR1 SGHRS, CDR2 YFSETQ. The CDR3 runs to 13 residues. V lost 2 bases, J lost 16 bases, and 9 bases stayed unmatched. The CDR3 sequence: CASSFTGGGPPFF. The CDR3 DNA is TGCGCCAGCAGCTTTACAGGGGGCGGGCCTCCGTTTTTT.

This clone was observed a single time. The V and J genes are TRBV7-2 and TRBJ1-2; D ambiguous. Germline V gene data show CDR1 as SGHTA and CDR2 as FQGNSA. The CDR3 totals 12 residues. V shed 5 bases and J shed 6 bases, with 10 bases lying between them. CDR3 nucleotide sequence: TGTGCCAGCAGCCAGTCCGGGGATGGCTACACCTTC. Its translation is CASSQSGDGYTF.

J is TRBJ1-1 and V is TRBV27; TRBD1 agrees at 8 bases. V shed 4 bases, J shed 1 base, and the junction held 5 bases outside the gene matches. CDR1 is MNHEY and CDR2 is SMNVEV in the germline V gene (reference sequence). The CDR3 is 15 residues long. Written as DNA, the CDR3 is TGTGCCAGCAGTTCGTTAGGGACAGGGAACACTGAAGCTTTCTTT. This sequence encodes CASSSLGTGNTEAFF.

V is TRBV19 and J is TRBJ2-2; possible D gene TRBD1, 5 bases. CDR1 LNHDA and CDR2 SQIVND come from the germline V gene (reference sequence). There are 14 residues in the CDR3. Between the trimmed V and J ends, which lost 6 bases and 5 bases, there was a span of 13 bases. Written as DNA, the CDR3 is TGTGCCAGTAGGGGGCAGGGTGGGACCGGGGAGCTGTTTTTT. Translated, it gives CASRGQGGTGELFF.

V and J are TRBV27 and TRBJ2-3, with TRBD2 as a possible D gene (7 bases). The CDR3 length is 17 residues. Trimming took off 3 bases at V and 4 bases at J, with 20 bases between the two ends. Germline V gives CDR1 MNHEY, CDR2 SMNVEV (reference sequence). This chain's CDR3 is CASSFVGHPGGPDTQYF. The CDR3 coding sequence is TGTGCCAGCAGTTTCGTAGGACATCCGGGGGGCCCAGATACGCAGTATTTT.

The CDR3 bases are TGCGCCAGCAGCCAGGGAGGGCTCGGCACTGAAGCTTTCTTT. Its translation is CASSQGGLGTEAFF. V usage is TRBV4-3 and J usage is TRBJ1-1; no clear D. Germline-derived CDR1 and CDR2 are LGHNA and YSLEER. This CDR3 has 14 amino acids. V was trimmed by 3 bases and J by 4 bases, leaving 12 bases between them.

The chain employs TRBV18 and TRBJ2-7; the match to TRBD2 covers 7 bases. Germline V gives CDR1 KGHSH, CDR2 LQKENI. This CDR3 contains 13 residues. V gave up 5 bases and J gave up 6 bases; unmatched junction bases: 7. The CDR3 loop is CASSAGVSREQYF. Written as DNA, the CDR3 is TGTGCCAGCTCAGCGGGGGTAAGCCGCGAGCAGTACTTC. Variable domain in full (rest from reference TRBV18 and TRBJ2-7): NAGVMQNPRHLVRRRGQEARLRCSPMKGHSHVYWYRQLPEEGLKFMVYLQKENIIDESGMPKERFSAEFPKEGPSILRIQQVVRGDSAAYFCASSAGVSREQYFGPGTRLTVT.

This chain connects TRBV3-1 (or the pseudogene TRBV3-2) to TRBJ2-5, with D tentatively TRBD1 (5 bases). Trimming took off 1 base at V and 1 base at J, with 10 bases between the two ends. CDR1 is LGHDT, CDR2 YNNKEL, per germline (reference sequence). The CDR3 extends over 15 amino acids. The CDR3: CASSQGTLSQETQYF. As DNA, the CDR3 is TGTGCCAGCAGCCAAGGGACACTGAGCCAAGAGACCCAGTACTTC.

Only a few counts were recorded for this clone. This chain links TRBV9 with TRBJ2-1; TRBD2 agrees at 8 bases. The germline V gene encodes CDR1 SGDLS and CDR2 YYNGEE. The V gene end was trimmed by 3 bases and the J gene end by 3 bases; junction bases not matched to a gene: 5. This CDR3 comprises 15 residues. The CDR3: CASSDSGVNYNEQFF. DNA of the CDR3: TGTGCCAGCAGCGATAGCGGGGTGAACTACAATGAGCAGTTCTTC.

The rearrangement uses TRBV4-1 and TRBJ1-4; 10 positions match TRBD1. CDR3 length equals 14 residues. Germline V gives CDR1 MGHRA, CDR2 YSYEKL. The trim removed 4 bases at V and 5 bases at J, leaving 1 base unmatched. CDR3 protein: CASSRDRGNEKLFF. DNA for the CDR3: TGCGCCAGCAGCCGGGACAGGGGAAATGAAAAACTGTTTTTT.

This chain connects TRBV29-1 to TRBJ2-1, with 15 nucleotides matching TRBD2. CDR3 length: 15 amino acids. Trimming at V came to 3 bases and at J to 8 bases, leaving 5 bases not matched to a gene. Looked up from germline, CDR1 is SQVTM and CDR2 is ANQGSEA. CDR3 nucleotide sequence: TGCAGCGTTGATTCGGGACTAGCGGGGGGCGATGAGCAGTTCTTC. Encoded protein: CSVDSGLAGGDEQFF.